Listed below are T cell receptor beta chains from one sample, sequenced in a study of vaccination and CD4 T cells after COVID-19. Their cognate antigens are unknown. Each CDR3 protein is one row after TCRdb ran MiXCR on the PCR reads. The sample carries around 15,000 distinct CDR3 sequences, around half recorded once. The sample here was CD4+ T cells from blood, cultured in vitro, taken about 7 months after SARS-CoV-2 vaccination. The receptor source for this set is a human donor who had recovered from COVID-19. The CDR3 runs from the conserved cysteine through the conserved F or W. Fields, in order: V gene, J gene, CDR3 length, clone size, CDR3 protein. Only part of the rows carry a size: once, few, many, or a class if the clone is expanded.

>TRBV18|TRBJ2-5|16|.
CASSPSGWDRPETQYF
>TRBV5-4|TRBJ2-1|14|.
CASSLLLGAGEQFF
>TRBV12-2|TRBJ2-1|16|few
CASRFRGDPELNEQFF
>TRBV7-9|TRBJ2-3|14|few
CASSPRAVPDTQYF
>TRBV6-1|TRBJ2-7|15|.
CASSQRQGGSYEQYF
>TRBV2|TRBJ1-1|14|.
CASSLGGRSTEAFF
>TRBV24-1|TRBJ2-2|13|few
CATSGPSPGELFF
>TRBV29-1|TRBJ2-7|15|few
CSVELSGTHSYEQYF
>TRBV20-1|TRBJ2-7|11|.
CSVQGSGSQYF
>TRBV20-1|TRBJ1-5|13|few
CSARTGRNQPQHF
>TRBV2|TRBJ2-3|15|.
CASSAAGGHTDTQYF
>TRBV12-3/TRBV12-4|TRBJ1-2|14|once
CASSRRDRGYGYTF
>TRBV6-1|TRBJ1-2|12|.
CASQPGYGGYTF
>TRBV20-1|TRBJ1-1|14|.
CSAPQGSRDTEAFF
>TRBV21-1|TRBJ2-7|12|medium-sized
CASSPTAYEQYF
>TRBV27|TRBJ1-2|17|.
CASRLPPQDRVVYGYTF
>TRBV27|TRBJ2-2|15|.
CASSLLGIHTGELFF
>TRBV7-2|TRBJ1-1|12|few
CASSRGRSVAFF
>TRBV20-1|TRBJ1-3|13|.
CSARSGPGNTIYF
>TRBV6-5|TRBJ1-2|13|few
CASSYVGNYGYTF
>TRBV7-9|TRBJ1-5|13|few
CASGQGMSQPQHF
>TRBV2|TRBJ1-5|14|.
CASRSRGGVQPQHF
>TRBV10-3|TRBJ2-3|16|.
CATTPGTSGSTDTQYF
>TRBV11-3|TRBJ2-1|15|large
CASSFVGSSYNEQFF
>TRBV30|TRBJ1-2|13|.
CAWSRTDNYGYTF
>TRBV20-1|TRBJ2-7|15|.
CSASPVVAGTYEQYF
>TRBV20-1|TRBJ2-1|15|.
CSARSLLADYNEQFF
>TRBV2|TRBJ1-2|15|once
CASSESRGQGYGYTF
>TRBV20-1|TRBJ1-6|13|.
CSVAGGNNSPLHF
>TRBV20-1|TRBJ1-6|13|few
CSAREGYNSPLHF
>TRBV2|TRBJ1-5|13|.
CASNSQNNQPQHF
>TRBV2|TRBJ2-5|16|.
CASRGLAGGSQETQYF
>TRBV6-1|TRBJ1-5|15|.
CASSRMGAQAFAQHF
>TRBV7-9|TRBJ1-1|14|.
CASSLDTLYTEAFF
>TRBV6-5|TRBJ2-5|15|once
CASSYSIGRGETQYF
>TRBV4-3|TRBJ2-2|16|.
CASSQDTPQNTGELFF
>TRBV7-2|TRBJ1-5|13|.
CASSRFGDQPQHF
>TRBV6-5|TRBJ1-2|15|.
CASSYGIRMNYGYTF